This T cell receptor (beta chain) was captured by sequencing in a study of cytomegalovirus exposure and HLA in healthy donors. It was with 60 Vbeta and 13 Jbeta primers that the PCR ran. Generated by immunoSEQ multiplex PCR, the TCRdb table keeps only in-frame clones and is missing some. The data contain approximately 79,000 clones, 79% of them singletons. With regard to this clone: The target antigen is unknown.

Germline V CDR1 and CDR2: MNHEY, SMNVEV (reference sequence). V gave up 5 bases and J gave up 4 bases, with 11 bases separating them. There are 13 residues in the CDR3. Findings and caveats of the study: Excluded: some indistinguishable V segments such as TRBV6-2 and TRBV6-3. Investigators reported 150 to 200 TCR beta chains as tied to cytomegalovirus.

The TCR comes from a woman between 40 and 55 years old in good health and CMV-seropositive. V gene TRBV27 combines with J gene TRBJ1-1, with a weak D call TRBD1 (5 bases). Input material: PBMCs. For the CDR3, the DNA is TGTGCCAGCAGTCCGAGACAGTTCACTGAAGCTTTCTTT. It translates to CASSPRQFTEAFF.